This T cell receptor beta chain was sequenced in a study of blood T cell repertoires in COVID-19. Study information: Sites across the United States, Italy and Spain contributed samples from acute and convalescent COVID-19. PBMCs, B-cell-depleted T cells, or T cells were the source of the cDNA or gDNA that made up the material.

The repertoire was sequenced with immunoSEQ multiplex PCR; TCRdb's copy has only in-frame clones and lacks some. Found here are 75,000 or so clones, around 90% of them singletons; the top ten hold over 4%. The germline V and J ends were trimmed by 6 bases and 4 bases, with 16 bases remaining between them. Per germline, CDR1 MNHEY and CDR2 SVGAGI. This CDR3 is 15 amino acids long. The rearrangement joins TRBV6-5 to TRBJ1-5; the D gene is possibly TRBD1 (5 bases). This sequence originates from an elderly woman with active or convalescent COVID-19. The sequenced sample was peripheral blood. Here the CDR3 DNA reads TGTGCCAGCAGCCCGGGGGGGACTTGGAATCAGCCCCAGCATTTT. Protein: CASSPGGTWNQPQHF.